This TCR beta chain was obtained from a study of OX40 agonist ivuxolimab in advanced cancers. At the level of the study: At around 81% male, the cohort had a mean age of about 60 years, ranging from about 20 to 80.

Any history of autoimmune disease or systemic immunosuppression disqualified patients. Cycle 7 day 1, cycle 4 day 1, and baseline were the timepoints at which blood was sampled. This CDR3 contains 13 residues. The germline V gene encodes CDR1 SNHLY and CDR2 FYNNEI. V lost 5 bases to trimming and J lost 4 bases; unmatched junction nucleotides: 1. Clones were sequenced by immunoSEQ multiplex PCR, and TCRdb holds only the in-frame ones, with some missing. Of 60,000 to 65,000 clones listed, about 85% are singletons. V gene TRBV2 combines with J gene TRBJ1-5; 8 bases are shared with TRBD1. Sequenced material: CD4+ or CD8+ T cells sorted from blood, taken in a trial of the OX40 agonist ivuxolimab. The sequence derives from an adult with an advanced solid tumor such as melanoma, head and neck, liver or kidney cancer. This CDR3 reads CASSRTGNQPQHF. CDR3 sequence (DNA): TGTGCCAGCAGTCGGACAGGGAATCAGCCCCAGCATTTT.